Each of the 22 T cell receptor beta chains below was sequenced from the same sample in a study of type 1 regulatory T cells. TCRdb analysed the reads with MiXCR anew, one entry per CDR3 protein. The sample holds roughly 68,000 distinct CDR3 sequences, about three fifths seen once. The antigens these receptors bind are not known. Sequencing was performed on cultured T cells, either the whole culture or a sorted T cell fraction (not recorded which). Subset indicated: Tr1-enriched cell product generated in vitro against host alloantigens. These receptors were obtained from a human donor in good health.

The chain employs TRBV20-1 and TRBJ2-7, with TRBD2 matching over 9 bases. The CDR3 loop spans 16 amino acids. The germline gives CDR1 DFQATT, CDR2 SNEGSKA (reference sequence). The ends lost 2 bases at V and 0 bases at J; junction bases unmatched: 8. The CDR3 region is CSARCRAGGYSYEQYF. In nucleotides, the CDR3 is TGCAGTGCTAGATGCCGAGCGGGAGGTTACTCCTACGAGCAGTACTTC.

The chain joins TRBV19 to TRBJ1-1, with 8 bases fitting TRBD1. CDR3 size: 12 residues. V shed 6 bases and J 11 bases; nucleotides not matched to a gene: 8. In germline, CDR1 is LNHDA, CDR2 SQIVND (reference sequence). Here the CDR3 reads CASSRDRNVAFF. CDR3 in DNA: TGTGCCAGTAGCCGGGACAGGAATGTGGCTTTCTTT. The full variable domain, completed using reference TRBV19 and TRBJ1-1, is DGGITQSPKYLFRKEGQNVTLSCEQNLNHDAMYWYRQDPGQGLRLIYYSQIVNDFQKGDIAEGYSVSREKKESFPLTVTSAQKNPTAFYLCASSRDRNVAFFGQGTRLTVV.

V is TRBV20-1 and J is TRBJ2-3, with TRBD2 as a possible D gene (5 bases). V lost 8 bases to trimming and J lost 1 base, with 16 bases between them. Germline values: CDR1 DFQATT, CDR2 SNEGSKA (reference sequence). The CDR3 has 14 amino acids. CDR3 protein: CSLKERVGTDTQYF. The DNA for the CDR3 is TGCAGTCTAAAGGAGAGGGTAGGCACAGATACGCAGTATTTT.

CDR3 sequence reads: CAISGDTYEQYF. The CDR3 DNA sequence: TGTGCCATCAGTGGGGACACCTACGAGCAGTACTTC. The chain has TRBV10-3 and TRBJ2-7, with a tentative D call TRBD1 (6 bases). Between the trimmed V and J ends, which lost 4 bases and 2 bases, there was a span of 6 bases. The CDR3 has 12 residues. Per the germline V gene, CDR1 is ENHRY and CDR2 is SYGVKD.

V is TRBV5-1 and J is TRBJ2-3; no clear D. Deletions cut 4 bases from V and 3 bases from J, with 12 bases between. This CDR3 has 14 amino acids. Germline V gives CDR1 SGHRS, CDR2 YFSETQ. CDR3 loop: CASSLLRPTDTQYF. In DNA form, the CDR3 reads TGCGCCAGCAGCCTTCTGAGACCTACAGATACGCAGTATTTT. Based on the CDR3 plus reference TRBV5-1 and TRBJ2-3, the full variable domain is KAGVTQTPRYLIKTRGQQVTLSCSPISGHRSVSWYQQTPGQGLQFLFEYFSETQRNKGNFPGRFSGRQFSNSRSEMNVSTLELGDSALYLCASSLLRPTDTQYFGPGTRLTVL.

The V call is TRBV20-1, the J call TRBJ2-3; D possibly matches TRBD1 or TRBD2 (5 bases each). The V and J ends lost 6 bases and 2 bases respectively, with 15 bases between them. The CDR3 has 14 amino acids. Per germline, CDR1 DFQATT and CDR2 SNEGSKA (reference sequence). The CDR3 here is CSADHDGTTDTQYF. CDR3 in DNA: TGCAGTGCCGATCATGACGGGACCACAGATACGCAGTATTTT.

This chain uses TRBV19 with TRBJ1-2; 7 bases line up with TRBD1. V trimming: 5 bases; J trimming: 5 bases; junction bases outside the gene matches: 2. This CDR3 is 12 amino acids long. Germline loops: CDR1 LNHDA, CDR2 SQIVND (reference sequence). This CDR3 is CASSVQGYGYTF. The CDR3 bases are TGTGCCAGTAGTGTACAGGGGTATGGCTACACCTTC.

The rearrangement uses TRBV5-1 and TRBJ2-3; no clear D. Germline-derived CDR1 and CDR2 are SGHRS and YFSETQ. The V gene lost 1 base and the J gene lost 5 bases, with 14 bases spanning the gap. This CDR3 contains 15 residues. The CDR3 DNA follows: TGCGCCAGCAGCTTGCGTGGGGTAGGGAAAGATACGCAGTATTTT. This sequence encodes CASSLRGVGKDTQYF.

The genes are TRBV6-5 and TRBJ1-5; D may be TRBD1 (5 bases). Trimming stripped 5 bases from V and 2 bases from J, with 13 bases between. Germline values: CDR1 MNHEY, CDR2 SVGAGI. The CDR3 is 15 amino acids. DNA for the CDR3: TGTGCCAGCAGTCCCGGGGCGAGTGGCAATCAGCCCCAGCATTTT. It translates to CASSPGASGNQPQHF.

This chain links TRBV20-1 with TRBJ2-2, with D tentatively TRBD1 (5 bases). Looked up from germline, CDR1 is DFQATT and CDR2 is SNEGSKA (reference sequence). V shed 3 bases and J shed 4 bases, with 18 bases lying between them. This CDR3 region has 16 residues. The CDR3 nucleotides read TGCAGTGCTAGCAGCTCGGGCAGGGTGGGCACCGGGGAGCTGTTTTTT. Translating gives CSASSSGRVGTGELFF.

The chain uses TRBV19 and TRBJ2-1; D tentatively reads TRBD1 or TRBD2 (6 bases each). In germline, CDR1 is LNHDA, CDR2 SQIVND (reference sequence). The germline V and J ends were trimmed by 6 bases and 7 bases, with 16 bases remaining between them. This CDR3 is 14 amino acids long. The CDR3, as DNA: TGTGCCAGTAGGAGGGACAAGGAGGGAAATGAGCAGTTCTTC. This encodes CASRRDKEGNEQFF.

This clonotype turned up a few times. V is TRBV5-6 and J is TRBJ1-3; no firm D call. This CDR3 is built from 15 residues. V shed 0 bases and J shed 0 bases, with 7 bases lying between them. The V gene's germline CDR1 is SGHDT and CDR2 YYEEEE. The CDR3 here is CASSLGLHSGNTIYF. The CDR3 DNA follows: TGTGCCAGCAGCTTGGGACTGCACTCTGGAAACACCATATATTTT.

This clonotype was detected a few times. This sequence joins TRBV24-1 and TRBJ2-1; 9 bases are a match to TRBD2. Trimming cost V 5 bases and J 9 bases; bases outside gene matches: 7. The V gene's germline CDR1 is KGHDR and CDR2 SFDVKD. The length of the CDR3 is 14 residues. CDR3 nucleotides: TGTGCCACCAGTGTAGCGGGAGATCGGTTTGAGCAGTTCTTC. Its translation: CATSVAGDRFEQFF.

A remark on this clonotype: The conserved phenylalanine or tryptophan normally closing the CDR3 is absent here, so this likely arose from a read error. The V gene is TRBV7-2, the J gene TRBJ2-1; D is unclear. V lost 8 bases, J lost 8 bases, and 19 bases lay in between. Looked up from germline, CDR1 is SGHTA and CDR2 is FQGNSA. This CDR3 contains 14 residues. The CDR3 coding sequence is TGTGCCAGCGGGCAGGTAAAAGGGTCCTATGAGCAGTTCCTC. Protein sequence: CASGQVKGSYEQFL.

V is TRBV2 and J is TRBJ1-2, with D unclear. The V end lost 6 bases, the J end lost 4 bases, and 12 bases lay between the germline ends. Germline V gene sequence: CDR1 SNHLY, CDR2 FYNNEI. The CDR3 extends over 13 amino acids. The CDR3 coding sequence is TGTGCCAGCAGCGTACAGTTAATCTATGGCTACACCTTC. It specifies CASSVQLIYGYTF.

The chain employs TRBV7-2 and TRBJ1-2; D unclear. The CDR3 consists of 17 residues. V gave up 0 bases and J gave up 3 bases, with 17 bases separating them. Germline V CDR1 and CDR2: SGHTA, FQGNSA. The chain's CDR3 is CASSLALGSYSDYGYTF. Written as DNA, the CDR3 is TGTGCCAGCAGCTTAGCGCTCGGCAGCTACTCAGACTATGGCTACACCTTC.

The rearrangement uses TRBV6-5 and TRBJ2-3, with TRBD1 as a possible D gene (5 bases). This CDR3 spans 14 amino acids. Trimming cost V 2 bases and J 1 base, with 7 bases left between them. Per germline, CDR1 MNHEY and CDR2 SVGAGI. The CDR3 sequence is CASSYRGGTDTQYF. The CDR3 DNA reads as TGTGCCAGCAGTTACAGGGGCGGCACAGATACGCAGTATTTT.

This clonotype was seen a handful of times. The junction differs from germline at one of its ends, possibly a read error. V and J are TRBV27 and TRBJ2-5; D is possibly TRBD1 (7 bases). The CDR3 has 16 residues. The germline gives CDR1 MNHEY, CDR2 SMNVEV (reference sequence). The CDR3 DNA sequence: TGTGCCAGCAGTTTATCAGCAGGGGGGAGCCAAGGGACCCAGTACTTC. It codes for CASSLSAGGSQGTQYF.

This clonotype was detected a few times. V usage is TRBV7-2 and J usage is TRBJ2-3; D might be TRBD1 (6 bases). Germline CDR1 SGHTA, CDR2 FQGNSA. V was clipped by 5 bases and J by 5 bases, with 23 bases between them. The CDR3 contains 17 residues. The CDR3 sequence is CASSPIRSVRGGDTQYF. In nucleotides, the CDR3 is TGTGCCAGCAGCCCGATCAGGTCCGTACGAGGGGGAGATACGCAGTATTTT.

In DNA form, the CDR3 reads TGTGCCAGCAGCTCGGCATCTAACTCCTACGAGCAGTACTTC. This gives the protein CASSSASNSYEQYF. This rearrangement joins TRBV7-2 to TRBJ2-7, with unresolved D. Germline V gives CDR1 SGHTA, CDR2 FQGNSA. The V end was cut by 4 bases, the J end by 0 bases, with 10 bases between. This CDR3 comprises 14 residues.

This chain connects TRBV28 to TRBJ2-1; tentative D call: TRBD2 (6 bases). The V and J ends lost 1 base and 5 bases respectively, with 9 bases between them. This CDR3 comprises 14 residues. In germline, CDR1 is MDHEN, CDR2 SYDVKM. The CDR3 DNA follows: TGTGCCAGCAGTTTATTCCGGAGGGACAATGAGCAGTTCTTC. Amino acids: CASSLFRRDNEQFF.

The genes are TRBV5-1 and TRBJ2-1, with 9 bases that match TRBD2. V lost 0 bases to trimming and J lost 9 bases; unmatched junction nucleotides: 7. Germline assignment: CDR1 SGHRS and CDR2 YFSETQ. CDR3 length: 15 residues. The CDR3 here is CASSLDGSGSSEQFF. CDR3 DNA sequence: TGCGCCAGCAGCTTGGATGGTAGCGGGAGTTCTGAGCAGTTCTTC.